These 14 T cell receptor beta chains were all obtained from the same sample, sequenced in a study of T-cell reconstitution after alpha-beta-depleted transplantation in children. Unique molecular identifiers featured in how the TCRbeta library was prepared. Via MiXCR, TCRdb re-called the PCR reads, giving one row per CDR3 protein. The profile shows 250,000 to 400,000 distinct CDR3 sequences, 23% of them singletons. Sequencing used PBMCs, mostly from graft donor cells, obtained 180 days after TCRalphabeta/CD19-depleted stem cell transplant. These receptors originate from a male patient aged 10 to 17 who had a stem cell transplant for acute lymphoblastic leukemia, so the T cells may come from the graft donor.

This clonotype was observed a few times. The chain links TRBV12-3 or TRBV12-4 to TRBJ1-6; D uncertain. The V end lost 4 bases, the J end lost 5 bases, and 6 bases lay between the germline ends. The CDR3 has 13 amino acids. This CDR3 reads CASSSQNNSPLHF. The CDR3 DNA reads TGTGCCAGCAGTTCCCAGAATAATTCACCCCTCCACTTT.

The J gene is TRBJ2-1, the V gene TRBV19; no clear D gene. Trimming shortened V by 3 bases and J by 9 bases, and 9 bases separated the two germline ends. This CDR3 contains 12 residues. Germline CDR1 reads LNHDA; CDR2 reads SQIVND (reference sequence). Here the CDR3 DNA reads TGTGCCAGTAGTATTGGTGGCGGTGAGCAGTTCTTC. Translated, it gives CASSIGGGEQFF.

This clonotype was observed a few times. V and J are TRBV4-1 and TRBJ1-1; D is ambiguous. The CDR3 loop spans 14 amino acids. Germline V gene data show CDR1 as MGHRA and CDR2 as YSYEKL. V was pared by 0 bases and J by 4 bases, with 9 bases between. The CDR3 DNA is TGCGCCAGCAGCCAAGATGGGCGGCTCACTGAAGCTTTCTTT. Its translation: CASSQDGRLTEAFF.

This clonotype was seen at least ten times. One end of the junction fails to match germline, which may point to a read error. The gene calls are TRBV5-1 and TRBJ1-1; no reliable D call. CDR1 and CDR2 (germline): SGHRS, YFSETQ. The CDR3 runs 13 residues. CDR3 coding DNA: TGTGCCAGCAGCTTATCTATGAACACTGAAGCTTTCTTT. Translation: CASSLSMNTEAFF.

The rearrangement links TRBV7-9 to TRBJ1-1; 8 bases fit TRBD1. Losses at the gene ends were 5 bases for V and 1 base for J; bases not matched to a gene: 6. Germline-derived CDR1 and CDR2 are SEHNR and FQNEAQ (reference sequence). The CDR3 spans 15 residues. The CDR3 nucleotides read TGTGCCAGCAGCCCCCGGACAGGGAGGAACACTGAAGCTTTCTTT. The encoded protein is CASSPRTGRNTEAFF.

This clonotype was observed many times. V and J are TRBV5-5 and TRBJ1-4; D is perhaps TRBD1 (6 bases). The germline CDR1 and CDR2 sequences are SGHKS and YYEKEE (reference sequence). There are 13 residues in the CDR3. Trimming cost V 7 bases and J 9 bases, with 16 bases left between them. The CDR3 loop is CASRDNLHQKLFF. The CDR3 DNA reads TGTGCCAGCCGGGACAACCTTCACCAAAAACTGTTTTTT.

The V and J genes are TRBV18 and TRBJ1-4; weak D call: TRBD1 (5 bases). Germline V gives CDR1 KGHSH, CDR2 LQKENI. The V and J ends lost 5 bases and 4 bases respectively, with 11 bases between them. This CDR3 spans 14 amino acids. The CDR3 DNA is TGTGCCAGCTCAGGGGGACGGCTTAATGAAAAACTGTTTTTT. Translating it yields CASSGGRLNEKLFF.

This clonotype has more than one count but fewer than ten. The chain combines TRBV4-1 with TRBJ2-3, with D unresolved. CDR1 and CDR2 from the germline V gene are MGHRA and YSYEKL. The V gene lost 3 bases and the J gene lost 3 bases, with 7 bases spanning the gap. The CDR3 is made up of 13 amino acids. The CDR3 protein is CASSHVATDTQYF. The CDR3 bases are TGCGCCAGCAGCCACGTAGCAACAGATACGCAGTATTTT.

This clonotype turned up a few times. The rearrangement links TRBV21-1 to TRBJ2-3; the table gives TRBD1 as D, unverified against the DNA. TRBV21-1 is deemed a pseudogene. The CDR3 length is 15 residues. CDR3 sequence: CASIPQDGSLDTQYF. Here the CDR3 DNA reads TGTGCCAGCATCCCCCAGGACGGATCCCTAGATACGCAGTATTTT.

In this sample, this clonotype turned up many times. The chain joins TRBV5-1 to TRBJ2-1, with 9 bases fitting TRBD1. With 4 bases clipped from V and 2 bases from J, the junction kept 4 bases outside the gene matches. CDR3 length equals 15 residues. Germline V gene sequence: CDR1 SGHRS, CDR2 YFSETQ. This chain's CDR3 is CASSQTGGPYNEQFF. CDR3 nucleotides: TGCGCCAGCAGCCAGACAGGGGGGCCCTACAATGAGCAGTTCTTC.

This clonotype was picked up a small number of times. The chain employs TRBV5-8 and TRBJ1-3, with D possibly TRBD1 on 5 matching bases. CDR1 SGHTS and CDR2 YDEGEE come from the germline V gene. CDR3 length: 16 residues. Trimming removed 2 bases at V and 0 bases at J, with 12 bases between. CDR3 bases: TGTGCCAGCAGCTTACAGGTTCTTAGCTCTGGAAACACCATATATTTT. This encodes CASSLQVLSSGNTIYF. Variable domain in full (rest from reference TRBV5-8 and TRBJ1-3): EAGVTQSPTHLIKTRGQQATLRCSPISGHTSVYWYQQALGLGLQFLLWYDEGEERNRGNFPPRFSGRQFPNYSSELNVNALELEDSALYLCASSLQVLSSGNTIYFGEGSWLTVV.

This clonotype has a handful of counts. The rearrangement uses TRBV9 and TRBJ2-5; 7 bases map to TRBD2. The CDR3 has 17 residues. Germline V gene data show CDR1 as SGDLS and CDR2 as YYNGEE. With 0 bases clipped from V and 5 bases from J, the junction kept 13 bases outside the gene matches. CDR3 coding DNA: TGTGCCAGCAGCGTAGGTGGCGGGAGTCGTCTTCTGGAGACCCAGTACTTC. This codes for CASSVGGGSRLLETQYF. The full variable domain, rest sourced from reference TRBV9 and TRBJ2-5, is DSGVTQTPKHLITATGQRVTLRCSPRSGDLSVYWYQQSLDQGLQFLIQYYNGEERAKGNILERFSAQQFPDLHSELNLSSLELGDSALYFCASSVGGGSRLLETQYFGPGTRLLVL.

The V and J genes are TRBV27 and TRBJ2-7; 7 nucleotides match TRBD2. CDR1 and CDR2 (germline): MNHEY, SMNVEV (reference sequence). The CDR3 is 13 amino acids. V gave up 8 bases and J gave up 3 bases; unmatched junction bases: 7. CDR3 nucleotide sequence: TGTGCCAGCGGGACTACTAGCGTCTACGAGCAGTACTTC. This encodes CASGTTSVYEQYF.

The V call is TRBV27, the J call TRBJ1-1; D perhaps matches TRBD1 (5 bases). Between the trimmed V and J ends, which lost 0 bases and 3 bases, there was a span of 14 bases. The CDR3 totals 16 residues. The germline gives CDR1 MNHEY, CDR2 SMNVEV (reference sequence). The chain's CDR3 is CASSLSPTGGDTEAFF. CDR3 bases: TGTGCCAGCAGTTTATCCCCTACAGGAGGGGACACTGAAGCTTTCTTT.